One sample yielded the 8 T cell receptor beta chains listed below, sequenced in a study of blood T cells in healthy people across ages. Using a J-beta primer mix together with a sample-barcoded 5' primer, a second PCR was run for roughly 6 to 11 cycles. TCRdb ran MiXCR on the 5' RACE reads and lists one entry per CDR3 protein. Seen here are 600,000 to 650,000 distinct CDR3 sequences, roughly three fifths observed once, and the top ten hold over 30%. The sample taken for sequencing was blood. These receptors were collected from a man in his sixties in good health.

The rearrangement joins TRBV18 to TRBJ2-5, with D possibly matching TRBD1 (5 bases). TRBJ2-7 explains the end of the DNA better; the J call may be wrong. This CDR3 is 14 amino acids long. CDR1 and CDR2 (germline): KGHSH, LQKENI. The chain's CDR3 is CASSPQGIAYEQYF. The CDR3 region has the DNA TGTGCCAGCTCACCCCAGGGAATCGCCTACGAGCAGTACTTC.

This clonotype was seen only a few times. This chain connects TRBV20-1 to TRBJ2-3; 9 bases fit TRBD1. Germline-derived CDR1 and CDR2 are DFQATT and SNEGSKA (reference sequence). The CDR3 spans 15 residues. With V trimmed by 5 bases and J by 3 bases, 9 bases remained unmatched. CDR3 bases: TGCAGTGCTCCCCGGGACAGGGAGGTGACAGATACGCAGTATTTT. Translation: CSAPRDREVTDTQYF.

This rearrangement joins TRBV7-2 to TRBJ2-1, with TRBD2 matching over 8 bases. Germline V gene data show CDR1 as SGHTA and CDR2 as FQGNSA. Trimming removed 3 bases from V and 10 bases from J; junction bases left unmatched: 8. The CDR3 has 14 residues. The CDR3 DNA follows: TGTGCCAGCAGCTTCACCGGGGGGGCTTTCGAGCAGTTCTTC. Residues: CASSFTGGAFEQFF.

J is TRBJ2-1 and V is TRBV19, with D uncertain. V shed 7 bases and J shed 4 bases, with 17 bases lying between them. The germline V gene encodes CDR1 LNHDA and CDR2 SQIVND (reference sequence). The CDR3 sequence is 15 residues long. CDR3 sequence reads: CASTFAADNYNEQFF. The CDR3 DNA reads as TGTGCCAGTACGTTTGCGGCAGATAATTACAATGAGCAGTTCTTC.

The gene calls are TRBV5-1 and TRBJ1-2; 7 bases agree with TRBD1. The CDR3 is made up of 15 amino acids. Germline CDR1 reads SGHRS; CDR2 reads YFSETQ. The J segment lost 4 bases and the V segment lost 3 bases, leaving 9 bases of the junction unmatched. This chain's CDR3 is CASSWTGGAGYGYTF. The CDR3 DNA sequence: TGCGCCAGCAGCTGGACAGGAGGCGCGGGCTATGGCTACACCTTC.

This clonotype was counted a few times. This chain joins TRBV25-1 and TRBJ2-5, with 8 positions matching TRBD2. V was clipped by 3 bases and J by 2 bases; unmatched bases: 5. This CDR3 spans 15 amino acids. Per the germline V gene, CDR1 is MGHDK and CDR2 is SYGVNS. For the CDR3, the DNA is TGTGCCAGCAGTGACCCGGGAGGGACACAAGAGACCCAGTACTTC. It is translated as CASSDPGGTQETQYF.

CDR3 sequence (DNA): TGCGCCAGCAGCTTGGACCCAGCTAACACTGAAGCTTTCTTT. Amino acid sequence: CASSLDPANTEAFF. The chain has TRBV5-1 and TRBJ1-1, with unresolved D. Looked up from germline, CDR1 is SGHRS and CDR2 is YFSETQ. The length of the CDR3 is 14 residues. With 0 bases removed from V and 2 bases from J, the gap between germline ends came to 8 bases.

The gene calls are TRBV4-1 and TRBJ2-3, with 16 bases lining up with TRBD2. In germline, CDR1 is MGHRA, CDR2 YSYEKL. With V trimmed by 4 bases and J by 7 bases, 5 bases remained unmatched. The CDR3 length is 16 residues. Here the CDR3 reads CASSPGTSGGAYTQYF. CDR3 DNA: TGCGCCAGCAGCCCCGGGACTAGCGGGGGGGCGTATACGCAGTATTTT.